This passage covers 18 T cell receptor beta chains from one sample sequenced in a study of cytomegalovirus exposure and HLA in healthy donors. 60 Vbeta and 13 Jbeta primers were used in PCR. Assay used: immunoSEQ multiplex PCR; TCRdb lists only in-frame clones, some missing. Here the sample spans about 140,000 clones, more than 60% being singletons. What was sequenced was PBMCs. Source of these receptors: a female donor in good health and CMV-seronegative.

The chain recombines TRBV4-2 with TRBJ2-4, with D perhaps TRBD1 (5 bases). The CDR3 runs to 14 residues. The germline V gene has CDR1 LGHNA and CDR2 YNFKEQ. Trimming took 5 bases from V and 0 from J, leaving 8 bases between them. The CDR3 DNA reads TGTGCCAGCAGCGGAACAGGAGCCAAAAACATTCAGTACTTC. Translating it yields CASSGTGAKNIQYF.

The chain uses TRBV6-1 and TRBJ2-7; the match to TRBD1 covers 8 bases. The J segment lost 3 bases and the V segment lost 1 base, leaving 8 bases of the junction unmatched. This CDR3 comprises 16 residues. In germline, CDR1 is MNHNS, CDR2 SASEGT. This chain's CDR3 is CASSEGGQGQGYEQYF. DNA of the CDR3: TGTGCCAGCAGTGAAGGCGGACAGGGCCAGGGCTACGAGCAGTACTTC.

The rearrangement uses TRBV27 and TRBJ1-5, with D tentatively TRBD1 (5 bases). The ends were cut back, 6 bases at V and 4 bases at J, with 13 bases in the middle. CDR1 is MNHEY and CDR2 is SMNVEV in the germline V gene (reference sequence). This CDR3 has 14 residues. CDR3: CASSRDSWNQPQHF. CDR3 nucleotides: TGTGCCAGCAGCAGAGACAGCTGGAATCAGCCCCAGCATTTT.

The rearrangement links TRBV2 to TRBJ2-4, with 7 bases identical to TRBD2. Germline V gene lookup returns CDR1 SNHLY and CDR2 FYNNEI. V lost 2 bases and J lost 1; bases outside the gene matches: 5. There are 16 residues in the CDR3. CDR3 sequence reads: CASSERIGGAKNIQYF. As DNA, the CDR3 is TGTGCCAGCAGTGAAAGGATCGGGGGGGCCAAAAACATTCAGTACTTC.

This clone was counted between two and nine times. This rearrangement joins TRBV7-9 to TRBJ1-1; possibly TRBD1 for D (6 bases). Trimming cost V 6 bases and J 4 bases, with 18 bases left between them. Per the germline V gene, CDR1 is SEHNR and CDR2 is FQNEAQ (reference sequence). This CDR3 contains 15 residues. The CDR3 DNA reads as TGTGCCAGCAGTCCGTCTCCTGCAGGGGCCACTGAAGCTTTCTTT. Translating it yields CASSPSPAGATEAFF.

J is TRBJ2-1 and V is TRBV7-9, with TRBD1 matching over 8 bases. Germline trimming cut 5 bases from V and 8 bases from J; bases unmatched to any gene: 8. This CDR3 has 14 residues. CDR1 SEHNR and CDR2 FQNEAQ come from the germline V gene (reference sequence). In DNA, the CDR3 is TGTGCCAGCAGCCTGAGACAGGGGTCGTATGAGCAGTTCTTC. Residues: CASSLRQGSYEQFF.

The rearrangement joins TRBV5-8 to TRBJ1-5; 9 positions match TRBD1. Germline loops: CDR1 SGHTS, CDR2 YDEGEE. After removal of 4 bases from V and 3 bases from J, the junction contained 8 bases not matched to a gene. The CDR3 sequence is 16 residues long. The DNA of the CDR3 is TGTGCCAGCAGCCCAACAGGGGGCCTGAACAATCAGCCCCAGCATTTT. Residues: CASSPTGGLNNQPQHF.

This clone was seen only a few times. This rearrangement joins TRBV27 to TRBJ1-6; tentative D call: TRBD1 (5 bases). The CDR3 contains 13 residues. The germline gives CDR1 MNHEY, CDR2 SMNVEV (reference sequence). The germline V and J ends were trimmed by 3 bases and 8 bases, with 8 bases remaining between them. CDR3 region: CASSFRDYSPLHF. Written as DNA, the CDR3 is TGTGCCAGCAGTTTCCGGGACTATTCACCCCTCCACTTT.

This chain links TRBV7-3 with TRBJ2-5; no reliable D call. This CDR3 contains 13 residues. CDR1 is SGHTA and CDR2 is FQGTGA in the germline V gene. V lost 2 bases and J 3 bases, leaving 7 bases between the germline ends. The CDR3 spells CASSLQREETQYF. Here the CDR3 DNA reads TGTGCCAGCAGCTTACAGCGCGAAGAGACCCAGTACTTC.

The rearrangement joins TRBV18 to TRBJ2-1; 9 bases are a match to TRBD2. The V and J ends lost 1 base and 7 bases, in that order; junction bases with no gene match: 8. The CDR3 totals 16 residues. Germline V gives CDR1 KGHSH, CDR2 LQKENI. This chain's CDR3 is CASSPRGTAGGNEQFF. The CDR3 nucleotides are TGTGCCAGCTCACCACGGGGGACTGCGGGGGGGAATGAGCAGTTCTTC.

This chain joins TRBV18 and TRBJ1-5; 8 nucleotides match TRBD1. The CDR3 consists of 14 residues. Trimming at V came to 3 bases and at J to 8 bases, leaving 6 bases not matched to a gene. Germline assignment: CDR1 KGHSH and CDR2 LQKENI. The CDR3 nucleotides are TGTGCCAGCTCACCGCAGACAGGGGTAGAGCCCCAGCATTTT. Translation: CASSPQTGVEPQHF.

This chain connects TRBV18 to TRBJ1-2; unclear D gene. The length of the CDR3 is 13 residues. Per germline, CDR1 KGHSH and CDR2 LQKENI. The V end lost 4 bases, the J end lost 8 bases, and 14 bases lay between the germline ends. This chain's CDR3 is CASSLRPEGGYTF. Here the CDR3 DNA reads TGTGCCAGCTCACTCCGACCGGAGGGCGGCTACACCTTC.

The chain links TRBV23-1 to TRBJ2-7, with TRBD2 as a possible D gene (5 bases). TRBV23-1 is marked as an open reading frame, function uncertain. V dropped 7 bases and J dropped 4 bases, with 14 bases sitting between them. The CDR3 spans 13 residues. CDR3 region: CASTDALEYEQYF. The DNA of the CDR3 is TGCGCCAGCACCGATGCACTAGAGTACGAGCAGTACTTC.

DNA of the CDR3: TGTGCCAGCGGTGGGGGGGGAGCCAACTACGAGCAGTACTTC. This sequence encodes CASGGGGANYEQYF. The J gene is TRBJ2-7, the V gene TRBV25-1, with TRBD2 identical over 7 bases. V shed 8 bases and J 3 bases; nucleotides not matched to a gene: 10. The CDR3 spans 14 residues. Germline CDR1 MGHDK, CDR2 SYGVNS.

This clone was seen only a few times. The genes are TRBV6-5 and TRBJ1-4; 8 positions agree with TRBD1. The CDR3 consists of 15 residues. Trimming cost V 1 base and J 7 bases; bases outside gene matches: 5. Looked up from germline, CDR1 is MNHEY and CDR2 is SVGAGI. For the CDR3, the DNA is TGTGCCAGCAGTTACTTTGGACAGGGTGCTGAAAAACTGTTTTTT. Protein sequence: CASSYFGQGAEKLFF.

The J gene is TRBJ2-7, the V gene TRBV6-5; D may be TRBD2 (5 bases). With 4 bases removed from V and 3 bases from J, the gap between germline ends came to 16 bases. The germline V gene encodes CDR1 MNHEY and CDR2 SVGAGI. This CDR3 contains 15 residues. The CDR3 protein is CASSSRRSRSYEQYF. DNA of the CDR3: TGTGCCAGCAGTTCTCGGAGGAGTCGGAGCTACGAGCAGTACTTC.

The chain joins TRBV27 to TRBJ2-7; TRBD1 aligns across 8 bases. Trimming removed 6 bases from V and 2 bases from J; junction bases left unmatched: 6. The CDR3 extends over 14 amino acids. CDR1 is MNHEY and CDR2 is SMNVEV in the germline V gene (reference sequence). CDR3 protein: CASRGTGDPYEQYF. CDR3 nucleotide sequence: TGTGCCAGCAGGGGGACAGGCGACCCCTACGAGCAGTACTTC.

The chain uses TRBV11-3 and TRBJ2-1; TRBD2 aligns across 8 bases. Germline-derived CDR1 and CDR2 are SGHNT and YENEEA. The CDR3 contains 16 residues. Losses at the gene ends were 1 base for V and 7 bases for J; bases not matched to a gene: 9. The CDR3 DNA reads TGTGCCAGCAGCTTAGGAGAAGCGGGAGCCCGTAATGAGCAGTTCTTC. Translated, it gives CASSLGEAGARNEQFF.